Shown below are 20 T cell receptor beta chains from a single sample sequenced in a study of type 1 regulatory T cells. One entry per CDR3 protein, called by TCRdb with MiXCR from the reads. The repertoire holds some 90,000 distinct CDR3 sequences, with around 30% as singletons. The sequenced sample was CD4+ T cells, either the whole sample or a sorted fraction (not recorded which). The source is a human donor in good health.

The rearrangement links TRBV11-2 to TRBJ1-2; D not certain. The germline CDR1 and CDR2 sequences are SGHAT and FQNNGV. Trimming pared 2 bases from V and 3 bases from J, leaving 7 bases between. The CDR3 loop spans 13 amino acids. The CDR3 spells CASSLQQHYGYTF. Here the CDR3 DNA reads TGTGCCAGCAGCTTACAACAGCACTATGGCTACACCTTC.

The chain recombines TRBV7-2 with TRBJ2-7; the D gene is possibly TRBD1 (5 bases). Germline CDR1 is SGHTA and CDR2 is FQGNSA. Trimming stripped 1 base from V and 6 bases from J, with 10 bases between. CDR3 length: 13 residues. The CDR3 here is CASSLGQGVEQYF. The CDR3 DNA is TGTGCCAGCAGCTTAGGGCAGGGCGTCGAGCAGTACTTC. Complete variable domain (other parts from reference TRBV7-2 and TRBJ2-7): GAGVSQSPSNKVTEKGKDVELRCDPISGHTALYWYRQSLGQGLEFLIYFQGNSAPDKSGLPSDRFSAERTGGSVSTLTIQRTQQEDSAVYLCASSLGQGVEQYFGPGTRLTVT.

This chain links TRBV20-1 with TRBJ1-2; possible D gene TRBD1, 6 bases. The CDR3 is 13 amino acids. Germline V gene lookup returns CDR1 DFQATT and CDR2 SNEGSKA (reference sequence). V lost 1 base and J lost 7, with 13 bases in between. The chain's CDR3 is CSARVTTGIGYTF. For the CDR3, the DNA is TGCAGTGCTAGAGTTACAACAGGGATTGGCTACACCTTC.

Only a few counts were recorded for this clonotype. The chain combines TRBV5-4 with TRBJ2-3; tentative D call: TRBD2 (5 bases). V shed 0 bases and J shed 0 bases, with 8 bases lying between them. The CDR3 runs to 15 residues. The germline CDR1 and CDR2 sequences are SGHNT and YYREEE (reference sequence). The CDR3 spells CASSLASSSTDTQYF. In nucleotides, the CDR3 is TGTGCCAGCAGCTTGGCTAGCTCGAGCACAGATACGCAGTATTTT.

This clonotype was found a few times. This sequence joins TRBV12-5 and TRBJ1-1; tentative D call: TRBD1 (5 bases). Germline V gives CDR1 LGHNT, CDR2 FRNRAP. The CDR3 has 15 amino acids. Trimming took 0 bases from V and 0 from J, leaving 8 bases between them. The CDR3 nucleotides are TGTGCTAGTGGTTTGGTACAGGTCCTGAACACTGAAGCTTTCTTT. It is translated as CASGLVQVLNTEAFF.

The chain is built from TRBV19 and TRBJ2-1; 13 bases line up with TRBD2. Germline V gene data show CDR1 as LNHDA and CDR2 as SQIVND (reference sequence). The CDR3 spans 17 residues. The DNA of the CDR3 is TGTGCTTCATTTGGGACTAGCGGGATGAGCTCCTACAATGAGCAGTTCTTC. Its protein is CASFGTSGMSSYNEQFF.

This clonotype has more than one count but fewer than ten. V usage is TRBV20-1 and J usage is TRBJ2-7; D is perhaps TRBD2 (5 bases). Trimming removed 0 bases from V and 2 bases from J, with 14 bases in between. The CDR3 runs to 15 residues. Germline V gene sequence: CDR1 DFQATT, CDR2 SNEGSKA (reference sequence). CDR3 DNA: TGCAGTGCTAGAGAAACCCAACCCGGGACCTACGAGCAGTACTTC. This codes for CSARETQPGTYEQYF.

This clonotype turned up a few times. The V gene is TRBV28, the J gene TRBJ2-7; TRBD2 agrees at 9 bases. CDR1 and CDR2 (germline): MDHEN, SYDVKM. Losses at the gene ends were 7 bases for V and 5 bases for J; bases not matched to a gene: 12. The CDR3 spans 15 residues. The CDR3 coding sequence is TGTGCCAGCACAGGCGGGGCTAGCGGGATAAACGAGCAGTACTTC. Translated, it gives CASTGGASGINEQYF.

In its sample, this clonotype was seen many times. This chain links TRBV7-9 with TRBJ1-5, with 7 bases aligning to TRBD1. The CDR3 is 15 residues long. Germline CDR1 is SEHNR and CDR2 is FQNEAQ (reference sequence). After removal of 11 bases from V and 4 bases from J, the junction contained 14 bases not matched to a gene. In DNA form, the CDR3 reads TGTGCCCCCCAAGGGAACCGGGACAGAAATCAGCCCCAGCATTTT. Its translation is CAPQGNRDRNQPQHF.

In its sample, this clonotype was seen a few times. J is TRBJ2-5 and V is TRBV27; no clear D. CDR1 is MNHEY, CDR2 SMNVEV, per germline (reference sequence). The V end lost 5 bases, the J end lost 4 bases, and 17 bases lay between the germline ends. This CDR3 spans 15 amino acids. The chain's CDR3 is CASSKGWRSGETQYF. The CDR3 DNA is TGTGCCAGCAGTAAGGGTTGGCGGTCGGGAGAGACCCAGTACTTC.

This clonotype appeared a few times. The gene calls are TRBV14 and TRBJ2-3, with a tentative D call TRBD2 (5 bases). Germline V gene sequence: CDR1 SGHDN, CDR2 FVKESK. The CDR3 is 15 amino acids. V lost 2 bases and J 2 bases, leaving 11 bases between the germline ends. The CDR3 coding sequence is TGTGCCAGCAGCCAAATGGAAGCGGCCACAGATACGCAGTATTTT. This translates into CASSQMEAATDTQYF. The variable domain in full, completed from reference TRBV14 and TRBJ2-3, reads EAGVTQFPSHSVIEKGQTVTLRCDPISGHDNLYWYRRVMGKEIKFLLHFVKESKQDESGMPNNRFLAERTGGTYSTLKVQPAELEDSGVYFCASSQMEAATDTQYFGPGTRLTVL.

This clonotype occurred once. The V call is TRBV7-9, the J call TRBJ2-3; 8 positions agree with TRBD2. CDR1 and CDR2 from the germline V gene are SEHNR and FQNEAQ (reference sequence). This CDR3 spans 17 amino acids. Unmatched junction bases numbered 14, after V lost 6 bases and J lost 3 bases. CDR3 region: CASSPRSGRIATDTQYF. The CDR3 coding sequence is TGTGCCAGCAGTCCCCGAAGCGGGAGAATCGCGACAGATACGCAGTATTTT.

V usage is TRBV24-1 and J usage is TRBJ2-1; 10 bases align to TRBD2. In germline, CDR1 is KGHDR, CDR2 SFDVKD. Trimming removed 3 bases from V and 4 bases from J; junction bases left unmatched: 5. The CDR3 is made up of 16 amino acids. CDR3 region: CATSDMASGGYNEQFF. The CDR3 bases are TGTGCCACCAGTGATATGGCTAGCGGGGGATACAATGAGCAGTTCTTC.

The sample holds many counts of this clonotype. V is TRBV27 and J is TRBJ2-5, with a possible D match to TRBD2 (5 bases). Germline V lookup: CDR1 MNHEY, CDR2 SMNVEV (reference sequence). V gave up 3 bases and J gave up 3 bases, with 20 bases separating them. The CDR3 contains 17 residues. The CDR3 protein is CASSFRGGEVEEETQYF. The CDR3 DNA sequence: TGTGCCAGCAGTTTTCGAGGAGGAGAAGTGGAGGAAGAGACCCAGTACTTC.

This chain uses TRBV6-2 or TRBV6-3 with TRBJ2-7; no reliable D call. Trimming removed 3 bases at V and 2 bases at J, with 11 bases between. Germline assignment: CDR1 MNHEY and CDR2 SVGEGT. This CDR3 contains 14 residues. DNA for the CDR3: TGTGCCAGCAGTTATTCGGTCAGGACCTACGAGCAGTACTTC. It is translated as CASSYSVRTYEQYF.

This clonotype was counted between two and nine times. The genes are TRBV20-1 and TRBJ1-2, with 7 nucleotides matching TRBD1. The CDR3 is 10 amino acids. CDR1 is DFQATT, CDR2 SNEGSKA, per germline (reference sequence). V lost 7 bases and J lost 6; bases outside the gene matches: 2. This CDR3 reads CSGQGDGYTF. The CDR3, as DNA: TGCAGTGGGCAGGGGGATGGCTACACCTTC.

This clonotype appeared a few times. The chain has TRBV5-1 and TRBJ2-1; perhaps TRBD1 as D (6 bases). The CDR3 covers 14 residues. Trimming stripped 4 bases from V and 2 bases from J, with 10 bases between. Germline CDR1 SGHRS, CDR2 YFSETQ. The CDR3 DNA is TGCGCCAGCAGCAAGGACAGCGCCTACAATGAGCAGTTCTTC. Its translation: CASSKDSAYNEQFF. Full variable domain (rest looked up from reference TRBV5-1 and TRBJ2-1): KAGVTQTPRYLIKTRGQQVTLSCSPISGHRSVSWYQQTPGQGLQFLFEYFSETQRNKGNFPGRFSGRQFSNSRSEMNVSTLELGDSALYLCASSKDSAYNEQFFGPGTRLTVL.

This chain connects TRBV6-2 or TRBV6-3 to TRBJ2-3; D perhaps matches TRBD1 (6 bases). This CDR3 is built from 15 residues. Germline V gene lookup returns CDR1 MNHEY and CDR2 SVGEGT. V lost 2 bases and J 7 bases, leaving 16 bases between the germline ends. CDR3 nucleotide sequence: TGTGCCAGCAGTTACCCCAGGGGTTCAGGGAATACGCAGTATTTT. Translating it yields CASSYPRGSGNTQYF.

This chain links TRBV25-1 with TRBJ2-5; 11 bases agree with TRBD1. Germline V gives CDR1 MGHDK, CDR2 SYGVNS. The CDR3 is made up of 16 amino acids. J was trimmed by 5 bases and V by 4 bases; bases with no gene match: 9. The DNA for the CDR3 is TGTGCCAGCAGTGCTGGACAGGGGGCTCCTGTGGAGACCCAGTACTTC. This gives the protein CASSAGQGAPVETQYF.

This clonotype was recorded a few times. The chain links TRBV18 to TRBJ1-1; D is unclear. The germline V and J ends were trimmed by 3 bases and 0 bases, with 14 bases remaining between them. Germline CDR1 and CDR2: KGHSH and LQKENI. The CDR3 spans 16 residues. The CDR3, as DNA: TGTGCCAGCTCACCTTTTTTCAGACATATGAACACTGAAGCTTTCTTT. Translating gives CASSPFFRHMNTEAFF.